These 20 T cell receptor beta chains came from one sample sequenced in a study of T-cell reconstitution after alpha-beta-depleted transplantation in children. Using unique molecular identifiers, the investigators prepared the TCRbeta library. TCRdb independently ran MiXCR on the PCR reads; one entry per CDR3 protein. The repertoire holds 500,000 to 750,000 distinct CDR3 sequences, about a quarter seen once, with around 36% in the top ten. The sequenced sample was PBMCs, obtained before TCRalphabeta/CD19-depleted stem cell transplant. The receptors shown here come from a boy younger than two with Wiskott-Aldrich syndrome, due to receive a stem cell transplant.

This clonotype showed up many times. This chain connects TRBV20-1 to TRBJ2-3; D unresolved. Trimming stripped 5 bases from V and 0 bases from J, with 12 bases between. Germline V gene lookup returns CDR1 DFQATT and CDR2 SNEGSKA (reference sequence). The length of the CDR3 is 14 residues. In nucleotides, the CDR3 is TGCAGTGCTGGACCGTCTGGTAGCACAGATACGCAGTATTTT. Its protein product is CSAGPSGSTDTQYF.

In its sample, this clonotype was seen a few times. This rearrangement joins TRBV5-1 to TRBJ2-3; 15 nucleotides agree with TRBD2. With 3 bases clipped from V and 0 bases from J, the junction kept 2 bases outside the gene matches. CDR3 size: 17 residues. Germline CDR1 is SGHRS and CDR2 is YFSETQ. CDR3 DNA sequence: TGCGCCAGCAGCTACGGGACTAGCGGGAGGAGCACAGATACGCAGTATTTT. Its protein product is CASSYGTSGRSTDTQYF.

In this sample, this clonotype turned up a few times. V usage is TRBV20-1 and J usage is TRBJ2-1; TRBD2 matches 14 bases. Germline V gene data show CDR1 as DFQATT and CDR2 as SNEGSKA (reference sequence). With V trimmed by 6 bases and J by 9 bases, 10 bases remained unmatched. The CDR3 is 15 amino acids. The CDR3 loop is CSARDTGTSGGEQFF. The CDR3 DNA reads TGCAGTGCCAGGGATACCGGGACTAGCGGGGGTGAGCAGTTCTTC.

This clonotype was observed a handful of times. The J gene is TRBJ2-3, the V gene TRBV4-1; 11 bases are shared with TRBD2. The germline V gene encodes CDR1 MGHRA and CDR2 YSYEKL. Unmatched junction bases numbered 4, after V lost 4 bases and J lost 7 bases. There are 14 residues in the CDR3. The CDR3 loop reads CASSLAGGPYTQYF. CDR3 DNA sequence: TGCGCCAGCAGCCTAGCGGGAGGGCCTTATACGCAGTATTTT.

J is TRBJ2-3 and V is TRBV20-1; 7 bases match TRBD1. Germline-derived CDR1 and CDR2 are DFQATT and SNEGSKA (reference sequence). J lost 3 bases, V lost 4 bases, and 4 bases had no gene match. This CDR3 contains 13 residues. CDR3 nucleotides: TGCAGTGCTATGGTACAGGGGACAGATACGCAGTATTTT. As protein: CSAMVQGTDTQYF.

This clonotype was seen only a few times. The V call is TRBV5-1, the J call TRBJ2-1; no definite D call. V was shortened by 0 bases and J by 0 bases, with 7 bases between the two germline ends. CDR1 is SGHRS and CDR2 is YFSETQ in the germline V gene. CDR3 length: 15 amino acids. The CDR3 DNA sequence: TGCGCCAGCAGCTTGGAAGGGCCCTCCTACAATGAGCAGTTCTTC. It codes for CASSLEGPSYNEQFF.

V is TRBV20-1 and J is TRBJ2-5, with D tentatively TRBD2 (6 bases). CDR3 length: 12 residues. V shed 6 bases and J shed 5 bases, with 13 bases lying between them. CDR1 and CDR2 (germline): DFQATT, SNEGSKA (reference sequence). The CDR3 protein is CSAVGGVETQYF. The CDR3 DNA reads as TGCAGTGCCGTTGGAGGGGTGGAGACCCAGTACTTC.

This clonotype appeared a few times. DNA of the CDR3: TGTGCCAGCAGTGAAGTTGCGGGAGTCAATGAGCAGTTCTTC. Amino acid sequence: CASSEVAGVNEQFF. The rearrangement links TRBV2 to TRBJ2-1, with 7 bases aligning to TRBD2. The germline CDR1 and CDR2 sequences are SNHLY and FYNNEI. The CDR3 is 14 residues long. Trimming cost V 1 base and J 6 bases; bases outside gene matches: 3.

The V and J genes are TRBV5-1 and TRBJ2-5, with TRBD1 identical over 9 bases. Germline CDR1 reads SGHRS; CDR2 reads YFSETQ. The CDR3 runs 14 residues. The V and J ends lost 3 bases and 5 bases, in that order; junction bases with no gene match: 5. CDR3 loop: CASSYRDRVETQYF. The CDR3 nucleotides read TGCGCCAGCAGCTATAGGGACAGGGTTGAGACCCAGTACTTC.

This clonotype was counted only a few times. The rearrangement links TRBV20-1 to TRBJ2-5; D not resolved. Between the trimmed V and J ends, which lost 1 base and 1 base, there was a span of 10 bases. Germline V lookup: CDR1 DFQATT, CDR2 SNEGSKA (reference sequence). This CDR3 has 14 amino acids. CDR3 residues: CSARGSLGQETQYF. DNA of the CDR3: TGCAGTGCTAGAGGGTCTTTGGGCCAAGAGACCCAGTACTTC.

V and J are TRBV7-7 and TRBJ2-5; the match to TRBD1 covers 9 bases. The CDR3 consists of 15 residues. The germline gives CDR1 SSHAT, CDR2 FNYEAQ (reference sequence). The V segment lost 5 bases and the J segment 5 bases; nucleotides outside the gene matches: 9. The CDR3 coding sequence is TGTGCCAGCAGCCGATATGACAGGGGGTCCGAGACCCAGTACTTC. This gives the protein CASSRYDRGSETQYF.

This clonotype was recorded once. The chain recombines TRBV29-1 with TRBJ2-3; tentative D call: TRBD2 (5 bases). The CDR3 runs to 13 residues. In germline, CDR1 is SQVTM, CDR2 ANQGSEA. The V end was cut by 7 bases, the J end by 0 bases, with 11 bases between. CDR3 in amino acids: CSARKRSTDTQYF. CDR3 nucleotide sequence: TGCAGCGCCAGAAAGCGGAGCACAGATACGCAGTATTTT.

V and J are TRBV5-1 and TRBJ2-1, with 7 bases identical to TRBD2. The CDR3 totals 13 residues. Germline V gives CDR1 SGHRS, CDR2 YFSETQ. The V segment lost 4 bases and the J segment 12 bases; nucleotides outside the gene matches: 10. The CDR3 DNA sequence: TGCGCCAGCAGCCCGAGCACGGGCGGGAGGCAGTTCTTC. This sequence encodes CASSPSTGGRQFF.

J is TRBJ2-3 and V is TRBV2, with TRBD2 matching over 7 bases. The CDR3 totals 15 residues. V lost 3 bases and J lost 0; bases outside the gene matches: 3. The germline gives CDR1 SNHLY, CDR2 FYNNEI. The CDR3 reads CASSEGLPSTDTQYF. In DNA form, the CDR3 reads TGTGCCAGCAGTGAGGGACTACCAAGCACAGATACGCAGTATTTT.

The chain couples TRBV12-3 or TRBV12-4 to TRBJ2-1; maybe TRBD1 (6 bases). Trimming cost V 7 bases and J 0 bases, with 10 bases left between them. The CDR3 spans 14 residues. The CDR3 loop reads CASTKGDSYNEQFF. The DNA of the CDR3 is TGTGCCAGCACCAAGGGGGACTCCTACAATGAGCAGTTCTTC.

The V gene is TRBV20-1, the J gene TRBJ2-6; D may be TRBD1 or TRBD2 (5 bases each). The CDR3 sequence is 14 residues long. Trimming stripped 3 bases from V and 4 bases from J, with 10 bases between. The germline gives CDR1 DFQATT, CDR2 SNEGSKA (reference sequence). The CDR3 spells CSARRGAGANVLTF. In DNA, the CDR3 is TGCAGTGCTAGGAGGGGAGCCGGGGCCAACGTCCTGACTTTC.

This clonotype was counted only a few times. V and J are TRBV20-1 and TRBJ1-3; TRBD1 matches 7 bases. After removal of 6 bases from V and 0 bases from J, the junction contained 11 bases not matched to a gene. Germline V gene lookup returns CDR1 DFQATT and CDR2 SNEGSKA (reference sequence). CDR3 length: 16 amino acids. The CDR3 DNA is TGCAGTGCCGGGACAGCTGGGACCTTCTCTGGAAACACCATATATTTT. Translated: CSAGTAGTFSGNTIYF.

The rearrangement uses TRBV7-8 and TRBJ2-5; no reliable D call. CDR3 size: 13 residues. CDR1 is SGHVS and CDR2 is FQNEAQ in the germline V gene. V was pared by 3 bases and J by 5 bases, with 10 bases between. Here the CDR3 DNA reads TGTGCCAGCAGCTTGCTCCTCGGCGAGACCCAGTACTTC. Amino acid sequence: CASSLLLGETQYF.

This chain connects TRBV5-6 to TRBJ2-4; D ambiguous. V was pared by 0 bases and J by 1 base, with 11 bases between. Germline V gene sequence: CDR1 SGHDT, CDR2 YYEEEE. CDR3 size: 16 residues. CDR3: CASSLAMKAAKNIQYF. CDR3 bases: TGTGCCAGCAGCTTGGCCATGAAGGCGGCCAAAAACATTCAGTACTTC.

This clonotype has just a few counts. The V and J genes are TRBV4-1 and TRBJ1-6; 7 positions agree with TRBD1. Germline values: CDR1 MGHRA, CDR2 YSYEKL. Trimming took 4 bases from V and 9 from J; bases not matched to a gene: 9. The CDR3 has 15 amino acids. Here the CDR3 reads CASSPPGQMVSPLHF. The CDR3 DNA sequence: TGCGCCAGCAGCCCCCCGGGACAGATGGTTTCACCCCTCCACTTT.